This T cell receptor (beta chain) stems from a study of human thymus T cells. Regarding this clone: The antigen is not known.

A roughly 0.45-1 mL peripheral blood aliquot was taken intraoperatively from four of eight donors. Genomic DNA was extracted from every available blood leukocyte. Study-wide results and limits: Thymic and blood repertoires appeared to display a bias in their usage of V and J genes.

The method was immunoSEQ multiplex PCR; TCRdb's version includes in-frame clones alone and lacks a portion of them. This table has approximately 46,000 clones, 95% appearing once. The receptor comes from a girl less than two years old with a congenital heart defect but otherwise immunologically healthy. The source material was blood.

CDR3 sequence: CASTSKAEKADTQYF. The DNA of the CDR3 is TGTGCCAGCACCTCAAAAGCGGAGAAGGCAGATACGCAGTATTTT. This sequence joins TRBV5-4 and TRBJ2-3, with D tentatively TRBD2 (5 bases). Trimming pared 6 bases from V and 4 bases from J, leaving 18 bases between. CDR1 is SGHNT, CDR2 YYREEE, per germline (reference sequence). The CDR3 consists of 15 residues. Together with reference TRBV5-4 and TRBJ2-3, the CDR3 gives the full variable domain: ETGVTQSPTHLIKTRGQQVTLRCSSQSGHNTVSWYQQALGQGPQFIFQYYREEENGRGNFPPRFSGLQFPNYSSELNVNALELDDSALYLCASTSKAEKADTQYFGPGTRLTVL.